The entry that follows covers one T cell receptor beta chain sequence. Its antigen is undetermined. The data belong to a study of T cell responses to AZD1222 COVID-19 vaccine. Only in-frame clones appear in the TCRdb table, and some are missing; sequencing was by immunoSEQ multiplex PCR. The data contain about 180,000 clones, roughly 92% of them singletons. Whether given at about 4 or about 12 weeks, second doses were pooled. The study, taken as a whole, reports: With two AZD1222 doses given, Spike-specific TCR breadth and depth both rose.

The sequencing used peripheral blood, collected 28 days after the second AZD1222 dose. This TCR derives from an adult who received the AZD1222 COVID-19 vaccine.

CDR3 sequence: CASSLRRGTEAFF. The CDR3 DNA is TGTGCCAGCAGTTTACGTCGGGGCACTGAAGCTTTCTTT. The chain recombines TRBV12-3 or TRBV12-4 with TRBJ1-1; D is unclear. The CDR3 loop spans 13 amino acids. V lost 2 bases to trimming and J lost 4 bases, with 8 bases between them.